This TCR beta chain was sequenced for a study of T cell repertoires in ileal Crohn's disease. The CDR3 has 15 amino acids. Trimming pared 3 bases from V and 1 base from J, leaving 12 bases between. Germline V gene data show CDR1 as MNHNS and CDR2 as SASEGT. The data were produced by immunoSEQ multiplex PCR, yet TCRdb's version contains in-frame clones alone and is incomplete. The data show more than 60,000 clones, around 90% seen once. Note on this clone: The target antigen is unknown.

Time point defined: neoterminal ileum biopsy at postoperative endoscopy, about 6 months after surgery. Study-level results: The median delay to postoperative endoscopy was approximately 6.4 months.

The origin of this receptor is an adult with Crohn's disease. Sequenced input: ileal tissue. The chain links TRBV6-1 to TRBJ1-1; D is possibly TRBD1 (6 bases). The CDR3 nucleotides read TGTGCCAGCAGTGACGTCAGGGGTAAGAACACTGAAGCTTTCTTT. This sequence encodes CASSDVRGKNTEAFF.